This T cell receptor (beta chain) was captured in a study of T cell repertoires in cytomegalovirus infection (dated by TCRdb to 2018 to 2020). Background on the whole study: The peptide stimulations were aimed at well-studied HLA-B-restricted epitopes as well as recently identified HLA-C-restricted CMV epitopes, whose presentation resists viral immunomodulation. Donor HLA type was relevant to the analysis, because carriage of CMV infection together with the matching HLA type was indicated by public TCR beta signatures.

Sequencing relied on an Illumina HiSeq 1500. TCRdb took the public reads, trimmed them with fastp at Q25, ran MiXCR for clone calling and kept in-frame beta chains. All rows with the same CDR3 protein become a single entry with the most common DNA and genes. Here the sample has some 940,000 distinct CDR3 sequences; 25% to 40% occur a single time. The ten most abundant clones make up around an eighth of the sample. On the study overall, not on this receptor specifically: Cumulative frequency of public TCR beta family members discriminated carriers of CMV infection plus the relevant HLA type in this cohort and an independent approximately 340-donor cohort. The ex vivo response was dominated by HLA-C-restricted CMV-specific TCR beta clonotypes, which also provided the single most frequent clonotype in two of eight donors.

The treatment or condition label, read with the paper, signifies: in vitro stimulation with specific CMV peptide epitopes to enrich CMV-specific T cells. From cysteine to phenylalanine, the CDR3 is 15 amino acids long. Only CDR3 DNA remains: 45 bases, in frame from the first base. Based on the germline V gene, the CDR1 and CDR2 sequences are MNHEY and SVGAGI. For this chain, trimming is 3 bases at the V end and 1 base at the J end, and the number of junction bases without a gene match is 4. A note on this clonotype: Its cognate antigen has yet to be identified. Base qualities are missing; no much larger clone stands one base away.

The chain was built from TRBV6-5 and TRBJ1-1, with 8 bases matching TRBD1. The material sequenced was cultured CD8+ T cells from PBMCs, taken from culture after CMV antigen stimulation. The sequence was collected from a human donor in good health (CMV status not recorded). Some clones in this sample may be carry-over from other donors' samples. The CDR3 protein: CASSYTGQGNTEAFF. DNA sequence: TGTGCCAGCAGTTATACCGGACAGGGGAACACTGAAGCTTTCTTT.